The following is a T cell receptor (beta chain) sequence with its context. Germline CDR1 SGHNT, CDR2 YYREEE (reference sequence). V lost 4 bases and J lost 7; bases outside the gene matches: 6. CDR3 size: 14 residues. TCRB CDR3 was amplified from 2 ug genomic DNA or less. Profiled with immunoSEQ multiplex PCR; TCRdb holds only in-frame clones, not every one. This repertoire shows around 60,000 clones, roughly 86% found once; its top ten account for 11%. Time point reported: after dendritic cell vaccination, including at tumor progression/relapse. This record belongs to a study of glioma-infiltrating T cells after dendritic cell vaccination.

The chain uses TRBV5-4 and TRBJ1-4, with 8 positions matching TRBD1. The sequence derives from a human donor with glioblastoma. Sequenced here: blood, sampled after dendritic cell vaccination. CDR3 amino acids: CASSRDRGSEKLFF. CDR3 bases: TGTGCCAGCAGCCGTGACAGGGGAAGTGAAAAACTGTTTTTT.